Listed below are T cell receptor beta chains from one sample, sequenced in a study of Graves' ophthalmopathy and Graves' hyperthyroidism. From the multiplex PCR reads, TCRdb called clonotypes with MiXCR, one entry per CDR3 protein. The repertoire holds about 370,000 distinct CDR3 sequences, with roughly 18% as singletons. The sequenced material came from peripheral blood. The source is a woman aged 18-29 years with Graves' ophthalmopathy. Both conserved end residues are part of each CDR3. Fields, in order: J gene, D gene, V gene, clone size, CDR3 protein, CDR3 DNA. A D gene is named only where the DNA matches it firmly. Clone size is stated in some rows and not others, as once, few, many or a class when expanded.

TRBJ2-5 | NA | TRBV27 | NA | CASGSTRTQYF | TGTGCCAGCGGGTCCACTCGGACCCAGTACTTC
TRBJ1-1 | TRBD1 | TRBV27 | many | CASSFTGDTEAFF | TGTGCCAGCAGTTTCACAGGGGACACTGAAGCTTTCTTT
TRBJ2-7 | NA | TRBV7-8 | NA | CASSLWGTDYEQYF | TGTGCCAGCAGCCTATGGGGCACCGACTACGAGCAGTACTTC
TRBJ2-7 | TRBD2 | TRBV20-1 | many | CSVRGITGGDYEQYF | TGCAGTGTTAGGGGCATTACGGGAGGGGACTACGAGCAGTACTTC
TRBJ2-4 | TRBD1 | TRBV6-1 | many | CASKGNRGRVAVQYF | TGTGCCAGCAAGGGTAACAGGGGGCGCGTTGCTGTTCAGTACTTC
TRBJ2-7 | TRBD2 | TRBV6-2/TRBV6-3 | NA | CASSRGLAGGPGSSYEQYF | TGTGCCAGCAGCCGAGGGCTAGCGGGAGGGCCGGGGAGCTCCTACGAGCAGTACTTC
TRBJ1-2 | TRBD1 | TRBV6-2/TRBV6-3 | many | CASRDPEGQGLRGYTF | TGTGCCAGCAGGGACCCCGAGGGACAGGGTTTGCGTGGCTACACCTTC
TRBJ2-5 | NA | TRBV28 | many | CASSFTGGRETQYF | TGTGCCAGCAGTTTCACCGGTGGGAGGGAGACCCAGTACTTC
TRBJ1-2 | NA | TRBV30 | many | CAWSEGTEALAYTF | TGTGCCTGGAGTGAAGGGACCGAGGCCTTAGCCTACACCTTC
TRBJ2-7 | NA | TRBV7-2 | many | CASSPPRSSYEQYF | TGTGCCAGCAGCCCCCCAAGGAGCTCCTACGAGCAGTACTTC
TRBJ2-5 | NA | TRBV6-1 | many | CASSEENWDGEETQYF | TGTGCCAGCAGTGAAGAAAATTGGGACGGTGAAGAGACCCAGTACTTC
TRBJ1-2 | NA | TRBV30 | many | CAWSVFEHGYTF | TGTGCCTGGAGCGTATTTGAGCATGGCTACACCTTC
TRBJ1-6 | TRBD1 | TRBV6-2/TRBV6-3 | many | CASSGGTAFNSPLHF | TGTGCCAGCAGTGGCGGGACAGCCTTCAATTCACCCCTCCACTTT
TRBJ1-1 | TRBD1 | TRBV6-1 | NA | CASRGRGHTEAFF | TGTGCCAGCCGTGGCAGGGGGCACACTGAAGCTTTCTTT
TRBJ2-7 | TRBD1 | TRBV20-1 | many | CSAPGQESYEQYF | TGCAGTGCCCCGGGACAGGAGTCCTACGAGCAGTACTTC
TRBJ2-4 | NA | TRBV6-2/TRBV6-3 | many | CASTQQGGRRSNIQYF | TGTGCCAGCACCCAGCAGGGTGGGCGGCGGTCAAACATTCAGTACTTC
TRBJ1-1 | NA | TRBV13 | many | CASSQGWDTEAFF | TGTGCCAGCAGCCAGGGTTGGGACACTGAAGCTTTCTTT
TRBJ1-1 | NA | TRBV12-3/TRBV12-4 | NA | CASSKAPWQNTEAFF | TGTGCCAGCAGTAAGGCCCCCTGGCAGAACACCGAAGCTTTCTTT
TRBJ1-5 | NA | TRBV2 | NA | CASSERGPFNQPQHF | TGTGCCAGCAGTGAAAGGGGACCATTCAATCAGCCCCAGCATTTT
TRBJ2-4 | TRBD1 | TRBV11-2 | NA | CASSKGQGIAKNIQYF | TGTGCCAGCAGCAAGGGACAGGGAATAGCCAAAAACATTCAGTACTTC
TRBJ2-7 | NA | TRBV6-1 | many | CASTVVVRVGPGEQYF | TGTGCCAGCACCGTCGTGGTGAGGGTGGGTCCTGGCGAGCAGTACTTC
TRBJ2-4 | TRBD1 | TRBV12-3/TRBV12-4 | NA | CASSRGLGNIQYF | TGTGCCAGCAGTAGGGGGCTAGGTAACATTCAGTACTTC
TRBJ2-5 | NA | TRBV28 | many | CASSLSGVQETQYF | TGTGCCAGCAGTTTGTCGGGGGTCCAAGAGACCCAGTACTTC
TRBJ2-7 | NA | TRBV5-5 | few | CASSIRDGSYEQYF | TGTGCCAGCAGCATCCGGGACGGCAGCTACGAGCAGTACTTC
TRBJ1-6 | NA | TRBV7-8 | NA | CASSLITLGDSPLHF | TGTGCCAGCAGCCTTATCACGCTAGGAGATTCACCCCTCCACTTT
TRBJ2-7 | NA | TRBV20-1 | few | CSALIPRYYEQYF | TGCAGTGCCCTAATCCCCCGGTACTACGAGCAGTACTTC
TRBJ1-2 | NA | TRBV6-2/TRBV6-3 | many | CASSYSRRGPNYGYTF | TGTGCCAGCAGTTACTCCCGTCGAGGGCCTAACTATGGCTACACCTTC
TRBJ2-6 | NA | TRBV30 | many | CAWSVLWDGPAPGGANVLTF | TGTGCCTGGAGTGTACTCTGGGACGGCCCTGCCCCCGGAGGGGCCAACGTCCTGACTTTC
TRBJ1-3 | TRBD1 | TRBV20-1 | many | CSASDRVSGNTIYF | TGCAGTGCTAGCGACAGGGTGTCTGGAAACACCATATATTTT
TRBJ2-4 | TRBD1 | TRBV30 | many | CAWSVSGGTKNIQYF | TGTGCCTGGAGTGTGTCAGGGGGCACCAAAAACATTCAGTACTTC
TRBJ2-7 | NA | TRBV6-2/TRBV6-3 | many | CASSYSSDRHSYEQYF | TGTGCCAGCAGTTACTCGTCGGACAGACACTCCTACGAGCAGTACTTC
TRBJ2-5 | NA | TRBV11-2 | many | CASSLVVWGPQETQYF | TGTGCCAGCAGCTTAGTAGTATGGGGGCCCCAAGAGACCCAGTACTTC
TRBJ2-7 | TRBD1 | TRBV7-8 | many | CASSLVGTGVWEQYF | TGTGCCAGCAGCTTAGTGGGGACAGGGGTATGGGAGCAGTACTTC